Below are 31 T cell receptor beta chains sequenced from a single sample in a study of blood T cell repertoires in COVID-19. Data came from immunoSEQ multiplex PCR; TCRdb stores just in-frame clones and leaves some out. The repertoire holds about 120,000 clones, with roughly nine tenths as singletons. Sequences were obtained from peripheral blood. The receptors were gathered from a human donor with active COVID-19. The donor label of this sample is uncertain.

The chain joins TRBV7-9 to TRBJ1-2; TRBD1 might be the D (6 bases). This CDR3 has 12 residues. Germline values: CDR1 SEHNR, CDR2 FQNEAQ (reference sequence). Trimming left V 10 bases short and J 6 bases short, with 15 bases between. CDR3 nucleotide sequence: TGTGCCACCACGGCGGGGGCTGATGGCTACACCTTC. It specifies CATTAGADGYTF.

The gene calls are TRBV3-1 (or the pseudogene TRBV3-2) and TRBJ2-7; D is ambiguous. CDR1 is LGHDT and CDR2 is YNNKEL in the germline V gene (reference sequence). Trimming removed 4 bases from V and 4 bases from J, with 8 bases in between. The CDR3 is 12 amino acids. The CDR3, as DNA: TGTGCCAGCAGCCCTGGGCAGTACGAGCAGTACTTC. Residues: CASSPGQYEQYF.

This clone is a singleton in its sample. The chain uses TRBV12-3 or TRBV12-4 and TRBJ2-4; 9 nucleotides match TRBD2. J was trimmed by 5 bases and V by 7 bases; bases with no gene match: 3. The CDR3 extends over 13 amino acids. The CDR3 is CASTRGGENIQYF. CDR3 DNA sequence: TGTGCCAGCACCCGCGGGGGGGAAAACATTCAGTACTTC.

The CDR3 DNA follows: TGTGCCAGCTCACCACTTGACTCTTTCCCGGACTATGGCTACACCTTC. Protein product: CASSPLDSFPDYGYTF. The chain links TRBV18 to TRBJ1-2; D gene uncertain. V dropped 1 base and J dropped 3 bases, with 15 bases sitting between them. Germline CDR1 reads KGHSH; CDR2 reads LQKENI. CDR3 length equals 16 residues.

This chain joins TRBV21-1 and TRBJ1-3; the table calls TRBD1, which could not be checked here. TRBV21-1 is an annotated pseudogene. CDR3 size: 15 residues. CDR3 bases: TGTGCCAGCAGCACACCGGGACAGGCTGGAAACACCATATATTTT. It is translated as CASSTPGQAGNTIYF.

CDR3 in amino acids: CASQRGRPSGNTIYF. CDR3 bases: TGTGCCAGCCAGAGGGGGAGACCCTCTGGAAACACCATATATTTT. This chain uses TRBV13 with TRBJ1-3, with a weak D call TRBD1 (6 bases). The germline V and J ends were trimmed by 8 bases and 0 bases, with 14 bases remaining between them. This CDR3 has 15 amino acids. Germline V gene sequence: CDR1 PRHDT, CDR2 FYEKMQ (reference sequence).

The chain combines TRBV19 with TRBJ2-3, with TRBD1 matching over 9 bases. The germline gives CDR1 LNHDA, CDR2 SQIVND (reference sequence). Losses at the gene ends were 7 bases for V and 1 base for J; bases not matched to a gene: 6. This CDR3 contains 15 residues. CDR3 nucleotide sequence: TGTGCCAGTATGAAGAGGACAGGGGGCACAGATACGCAGTATTTT. This codes for CASMKRTGGTDTQYF.

This sequence joins TRBV28 and TRBJ1-2; 7 positions match TRBD1. Germline values: CDR1 MDHEN, CDR2 SYDVKM. This CDR3 is built from 13 residues. V lost 1 base and J lost 6; bases outside the gene matches: 2. CDR3 sequence reads: CASSLSTGHGYTF. The CDR3, as DNA: TGTGCCAGCAGTTTATCGACAGGGCATGGCTACACCTTC.

A single count supports this clone. This chain uses TRBV21-1 with TRBJ2-3; the D segment call TRBD1 is taken from the table without a DNA check. TRBV21-1 represents a pseudogene. The CDR3 runs 18 residues. The CDR3: CASSKGGDRGRSTDTQYF. CDR3 nucleotides: TGTGCCAGCAGCAAGGGGGGAGACAGGGGGAGAAGCACAGATACGCAGTATTTT.

J is TRBJ1-2 and V is TRBV11-2; 7 bases are a match to TRBD1. J lost 5 bases, V lost 8 bases, and 17 bases had no gene match. This CDR3 has 16 amino acids. CDR1 and CDR2 (germline): SGHAT, FQNNGV. CDR3 sequence reads: CASSERTGDPLYGYTF. The CDR3, as DNA: TGTGCCAGCTCCGAACGAACAGGGGACCCTTTATATGGCTACACCTTC.

The chain joins TRBV2 to TRBJ2-7; D perhaps matches TRBD1 (6 bases). Germline values: CDR1 SNHLY, CDR2 FYNNEI. This CDR3 contains 14 residues. The V and J ends lost 6 bases and 4 bases respectively, with 16 bases between them. The CDR3 bases are TGTGCCAGCAGACTTCAGACAGGCTTATACGAGCAGTACTTC. Translating gives CASRLQTGLYEQYF.

The table lists this clone with a count of one. The chain couples TRBV3-1 (or the pseudogene TRBV3-2) to TRBJ2-3; 14 bases match TRBD2. V was pared by 4 bases and J by 4 bases, with 13 bases of the junction left unmatched. The CDR3 length is 19 residues. Germline V gene data show CDR1 as LGHDT and CDR2 as YNNKEL (reference sequence). This chain's CDR3 is CASSRSSSPGLAGADTQYF. CDR3 coding DNA: TGTGCCAGCAGCCGATCAAGTTCCCCGGGACTAGCGGGGGCAGATACGCAGTATTTT.

The V gene is TRBV7-9, the J gene TRBJ2-4; D is possibly TRBD2 (5 bases). With 1 base removed from V and 5 bases from J, the gap between germline ends came to 9 bases. CDR3 length: 14 residues. Germline V CDR1 and CDR2: SEHNR, FQNEAQ (reference sequence). CDR3 sequence reads: CASSLDRGQNIQYF. In DNA, the CDR3 is TGTGCCAGCAGCTTAGATCGAGGGCAAAACATTCAGTACTTC. Full variable domain (rest looked up from reference TRBV7-9 and TRBJ2-4): DTGVSQNPRHKITKRGQNVTFRCDPISEHNRLYWYRQTLGQGPEFLTYFQNEAQLEKSRLLSDRFSAERPKGSFSTLEIQRTEQGDSAMYLCASSLDRGQNIQYFGAGTRLSVL.

J is TRBJ1-2 and V is TRBV2, with TRBD1 as a possible D gene (6 bases). V lost 7 bases, J lost 7 bases, and 13 bases lay in between. The V gene's germline CDR1 is SNHLY and CDR2 FYNNEI. The CDR3 is made up of 12 amino acids. The CDR3 protein is CASKEDRPGYTF. The CDR3 DNA is TGTGCCAGCAAGGAGGACAGACCTGGCTACACCTTC.

This rearrangement joins TRBV10-3 to TRBJ1-2, with D maybe TRBD1 (6 bases). The CDR3 spans 13 residues. Germline V gene lookup returns CDR1 ENHRY and CDR2 SYGVKD. V was clipped by 6 bases and J by 3 bases, with 11 bases between them. CDR3 residues: CAIRPQGDYGYTF. The CDR3 coding sequence is TGTGCCATCAGGCCACAGGGAGACTATGGCTACACCTTC.

A few counts support this clone. The chain joins TRBV18 to TRBJ2-7; D not certain. V lost 3 bases to trimming and J lost 4 bases, with 10 bases between them. Germline assignment: CDR1 KGHSH and CDR2 LQKENI. The CDR3 covers 13 residues. The CDR3 loop is CASSPYKWYEQYF. CDR3 sequence (DNA): TGTGCCAGCTCACCGTACAAGTGGTACGAGCAGTACTTC. The full variable domain, completed using reference TRBV18 and TRBJ2-7, is NAGVMQNPRHLVRRRGQEARLRCSPMKGHSHVYWYRQLPEEGLKFMVYLQKENIIDESGMPKERFSAEFPKEGPSILRIQQVVRGDSAAYFCASSPYKWYEQYFGPGTRLTVT.

The sample holds a few counts of this clone. The rearrangement joins TRBV27 to TRBJ2-5; possible D gene TRBD1, 6 bases. The germline gives CDR1 MNHEY, CDR2 SMNVEV (reference sequence). The CDR3 has 13 amino acids. V shed 5 bases and J shed 2 bases, with 9 bases lying between them. The DNA for the CDR3 is TGTGCCAGCAGTAAGGGGGATCAAGAGACCCAGTACTTC. This translates into CASSKGDQETQYF.

The chain carries TRBV6-2 or TRBV6-3 and TRBJ1-2; D gene uncertain. Germline V lookup: CDR1 MNHEY, CDR2 SVGEGT. This CDR3 has 14 residues. The germline V and J ends were trimmed by 6 bases and 8 bases, with 19 bases remaining between them. CDR3: CASSLGRSGKGYTF. DNA of the CDR3: TGTGCCAGCAGCCTAGGCCGCTCCGGGAAAGGCTACACCTTC.

This chain links TRBV7-8 with TRBJ1-2; TRBD1 aligns across 10 bases. Germline V gene data show CDR1 as SGHVS and CDR2 as FQNEAQ. This CDR3 comprises 13 residues. J gave up 8 bases and V 5 bases, and 5 bases lay outside the gene matches. CDR3 residues: CASSPGTGEGYTF. DNA for the CDR3: TGTGCCAGCAGCCCCGGGACAGGGGAGGGCTACACCTTC. The full variable domain, its missing parts supplied by reference TRBV7-8 and TRBJ1-2, is GAGVSQSPRYKVAKRGQDVALRCDPISGHVSLFWYQQALGQGPEFLTYFQNEAQLDKSGLPSDRFFAERPEGSVSTLKIQRTQQEDSAVYLCASSPGTGEGYTFGSGTRLTVV.

The chain employs TRBV7-8 and TRBJ1-5, with 7 bases aligning to TRBD1. J gave up 3 bases and V 5 bases, and 7 bases lay outside the gene matches. Per the germline V gene, CDR1 is SGHVS and CDR2 is FQNEAQ. CDR3 length equals 15 residues. CDR3 region: CASSARQGHNQPQHF. CDR3 DNA sequence: TGTGCCAGCAGCGCGAGACAGGGACACAATCAGCCCCAGCATTTT. Full variable domain (outside the CDR3, taken from reference TRBV7-8 and TRBJ1-5): GAGVSQSPRYKVAKRGQDVALRCDPISGHVSLFWYQQALGQGPEFLTYFQNEAQLDKSGLPSDRFFAERPEGSVSTLKIQRTQQEDSAVYLCASSARQGHNQPQHFGDGTRLSIL.

The chain uses TRBV11-2 and TRBJ1-1; D gene ambiguous. V was shortened by 4 bases and J by 2 bases, with 14 bases between the two germline ends. Germline assignment: CDR1 SGHAT and CDR2 FQNNGV. CDR3 length: 15 residues. CDR3 DNA sequence: TGTGCCAGCAGCTCCGACGGGGTTTATAACACTGAAGCTTTCTTT. It is translated as CASSSDGVYNTEAFF.

V usage is TRBV2 and J usage is TRBJ1-1; D may be TRBD1 (6 bases). V lost 3 bases to trimming and J lost 11 bases, with 10 bases between them. There are 11 residues in the CDR3. Germline assignment: CDR1 SNHLY and CDR2 FYNNEI. Here the CDR3 reads CASSDLGAAFF. The CDR3 coding sequence is TGTGCCAGCAGTGATTTGGGGGCGGCTTTCTTT. Full variable domain (remainder filled in from reference TRBV2 and TRBJ1-1): EPEVTQTPSHQVTQMGQEVILRCVPISNHLYFYWYRQILGQKVEFLVSFYNNEISEKSEIFDDQFSVERPDGSNFTLKIRSTKLEDSAMYFCASSDLGAAFFGQGTRLTVV.

The chain combines TRBV20-1 with TRBJ1-5; D remains unclear. Germline CDR1 is DFQATT and CDR2 is SNEGSKA (reference sequence). V was trimmed by 3 bases and J by 3 bases, leaving 9 bases between them. The CDR3 consists of 13 residues. DNA for the CDR3: TGCAGTGCTAGTTCCAGTTTCAATCAGCCCCAGCATTTT. It encodes CSASSSFNQPQHF.

The genes are TRBV28 and TRBJ2-7, with 9 bases matching TRBD1. This CDR3 comprises 13 residues. CDR1 and CDR2 (germline): MDHEN, SYDVKM. After removal of 5 bases from V and 6 bases from J, the junction contained 5 bases not matched to a gene. The CDR3 is CASSPLTGGEQYF. The CDR3 DNA reads TGTGCCAGCAGTCCGTTGACAGGGGGCGAGCAGTACTTC.

This clone was seen a few times. The chain recombines TRBV3-1 (or the pseudogene TRBV3-2) with TRBJ1-2; unclear D gene. This CDR3 is built from 16 residues. Per germline, CDR1 LGHDT and CDR2 YNNKEL (reference sequence). Trimming took 1 base from V and 4 from J, leaving 16 bases between them. CDR3 bases: TGTGCCAGCAGCCAAGTGGCGGGGTCAGGCGGCTATGGCTACACCTTC. Protein: CASSQVAGSGGYGYTF.

The chain couples TRBV4-3 to TRBJ1-3; perhaps TRBD1 as D (6 bases). V lost 0 bases to trimming and J lost 6 bases, with 21 bases between them. CDR3 length: 18 amino acids. Germline V gene lookup returns CDR1 LGHNA and CDR2 YSLEER. The CDR3 DNA reads TGCGCCAGCAGCCAAGATCGTCGGCAGGGGAGTTTGTTAAACACCATATATTTT. Translating gives CASSQDRRQGSLLNTIYF.

The chain recombines TRBV11-2 with TRBJ2-1, with 9 bases aligning to TRBD2. Unmatched junction bases numbered 6, after V lost 8 bases and J lost 7 bases. This CDR3 is built from 13 residues. Germline V gene data show CDR1 as SGHAT and CDR2 as FQNNGV. CDR3 protein: CASRAGGRNEQFF. DNA of the CDR3: TGTGCCAGCCGAGCGGGGGGCCGGAATGAGCAGTTCTTC.

The V gene is TRBV6-5, the J gene TRBJ1-1, with 8 bases fitting TRBD1. The CDR3 sequence is 15 residues long. The J segment lost 3 bases and the V segment lost 4 bases, leaving 7 bases of the junction unmatched. The germline V gene has CDR1 MNHEY and CDR2 SVGAGI. The CDR3 protein is CASSSLGQGHTEAFF. The DNA of the CDR3 is TGTGCCAGCAGTTCCCTAGGACAGGGTCACACTGAAGCTTTCTTT.

This chain connects TRBV27 to TRBJ1-2; 8 bases align to TRBD1. This CDR3 comprises 13 residues. The junction had 5 bases not matched to a gene; V was cut back by 5 bases and J by 6 bases. Germline assignment: CDR1 MNHEY and CDR2 SMNVEV (reference sequence). The CDR3 DNA reads as TGTGCCAGCAGTCGGACAGGGTCGCATGGCTACACCTTC. Encoded protein: CASSRTGSHGYTF.

The chain combines TRBV23-1 with TRBJ1-1, with D unresolved. TRBV23-1 carries the ORF label, with uncertain function. The ends were cut back, 0 bases at V and 1 base at J, with 9 bases in the middle. The CDR3 runs 15 residues. CDR3 loop: CASSQSIPRNTEAFF. The CDR3, as DNA: TGCGCCAGCAGTCAATCCATCCCGAGGAACACTGAAGCTTTCTTT.

The chain couples TRBV11-2 to TRBJ2-1; 10 nucleotides match TRBD2. The CDR3 has 16 residues. Trimming took 4 bases from V and 3 from J; bases not matched to a gene: 6. Germline V gene sequence: CDR1 SGHAT, CDR2 FQNNGV. As DNA, the CDR3 is TGTGCCAGCAGCTACTCCGGGACTAGCGTCTACAATGAGCAGTTCTTC. Its translation: CASSYSGTSVYNEQFF. Based on the CDR3 plus reference TRBV11-2 and TRBJ2-1, the full variable domain is EAGVAQSPRYKIIEKRQSVAFWCNPISGHATLYWYQQILGQGPKLLIQFQNNGVVDDSQLPKDRFSAERLKGVDSTLKIQPAKLEDSAVYLCASSYSGTSVYNEQFFGPGTRLTVL.